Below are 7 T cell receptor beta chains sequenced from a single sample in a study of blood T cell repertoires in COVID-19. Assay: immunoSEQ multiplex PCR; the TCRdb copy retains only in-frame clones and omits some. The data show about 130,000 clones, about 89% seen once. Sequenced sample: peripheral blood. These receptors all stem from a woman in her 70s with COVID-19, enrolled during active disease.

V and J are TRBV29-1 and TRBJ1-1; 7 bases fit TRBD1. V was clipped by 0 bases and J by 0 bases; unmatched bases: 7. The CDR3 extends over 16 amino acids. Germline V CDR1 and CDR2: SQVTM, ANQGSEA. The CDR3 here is CSVEEFGDSLNTEAFF. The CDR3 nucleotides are TGCAGCGTTGAAGAATTCGGGGACAGTCTGAACACTGAAGCTTTCTTT.

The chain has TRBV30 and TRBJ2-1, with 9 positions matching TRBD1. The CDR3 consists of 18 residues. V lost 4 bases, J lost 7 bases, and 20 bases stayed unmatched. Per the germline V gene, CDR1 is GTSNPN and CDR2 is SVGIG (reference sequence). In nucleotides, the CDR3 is TGTGCCTGGAAAGGACAGGGGTTTGAAGGGAGGGAGACAAATGAGCAGTTCTTC. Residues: CAWKGQGFEGRETNEQFF.

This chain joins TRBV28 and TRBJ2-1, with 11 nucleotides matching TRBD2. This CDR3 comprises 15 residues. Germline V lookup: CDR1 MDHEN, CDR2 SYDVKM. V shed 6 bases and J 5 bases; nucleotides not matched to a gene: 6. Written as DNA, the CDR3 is TGTGCCAGCAGCCCGACTAGCGGGGTGAACAATGAGCAGTTCTTC. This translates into CASSPTSGVNNEQFF.

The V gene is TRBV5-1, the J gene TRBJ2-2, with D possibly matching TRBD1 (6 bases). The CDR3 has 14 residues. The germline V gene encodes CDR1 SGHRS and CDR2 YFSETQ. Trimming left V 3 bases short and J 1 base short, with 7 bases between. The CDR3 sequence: CASSWGQNTGELFF. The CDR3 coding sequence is TGCGCCAGCAGCTGGGGACAGAACACCGGGGAGCTGTTTTTT.

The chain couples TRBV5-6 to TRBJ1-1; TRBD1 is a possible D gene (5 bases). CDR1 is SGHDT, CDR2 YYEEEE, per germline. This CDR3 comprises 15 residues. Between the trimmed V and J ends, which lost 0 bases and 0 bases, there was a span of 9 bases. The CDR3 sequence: CASSLGLTVNTEAFF. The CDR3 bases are TGTGCCAGCAGCTTGGGGCTGACAGTGAACACTGAAGCTTTCTTT.

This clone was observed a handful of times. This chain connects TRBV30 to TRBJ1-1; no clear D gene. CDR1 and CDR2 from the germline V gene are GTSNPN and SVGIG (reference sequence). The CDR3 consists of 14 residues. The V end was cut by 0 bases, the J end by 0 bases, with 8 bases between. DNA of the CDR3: TGTGCCTGGAGTGTATCTGGAGTGAACACTGAAGCTTTCTTT. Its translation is CAWSVSGVNTEAFF. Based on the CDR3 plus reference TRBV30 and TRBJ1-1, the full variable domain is SQTIHQWPATLVQPVGSPLSLECTVEGTSNPNLYWYRQAAGRGLQLLFYSVGIGQISSEVPQNLSASRPQDRQFILSSKKLLLSDSGFYLCAWSVSGVNTEAFFGQGTRLTVV.

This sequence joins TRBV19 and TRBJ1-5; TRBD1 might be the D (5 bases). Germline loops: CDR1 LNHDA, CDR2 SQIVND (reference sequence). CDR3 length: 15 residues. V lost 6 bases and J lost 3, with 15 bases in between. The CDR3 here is CASSNTPGYNQPQHF. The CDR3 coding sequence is TGTGCCAGTAGCAATACCCCAGGGTACAATCAGCCCCAGCATTTT. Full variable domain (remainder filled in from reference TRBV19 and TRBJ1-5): DGGITQSPKYLFRKEGQNVTLSCEQNLNHDAMYWYRQDPGQGLRLIYYSQIVNDFQKGDIAEGYSVSREKKESFPLTVTSAQKNPTAFYLCASSNTPGYNQPQHFGDGTRLSIL.